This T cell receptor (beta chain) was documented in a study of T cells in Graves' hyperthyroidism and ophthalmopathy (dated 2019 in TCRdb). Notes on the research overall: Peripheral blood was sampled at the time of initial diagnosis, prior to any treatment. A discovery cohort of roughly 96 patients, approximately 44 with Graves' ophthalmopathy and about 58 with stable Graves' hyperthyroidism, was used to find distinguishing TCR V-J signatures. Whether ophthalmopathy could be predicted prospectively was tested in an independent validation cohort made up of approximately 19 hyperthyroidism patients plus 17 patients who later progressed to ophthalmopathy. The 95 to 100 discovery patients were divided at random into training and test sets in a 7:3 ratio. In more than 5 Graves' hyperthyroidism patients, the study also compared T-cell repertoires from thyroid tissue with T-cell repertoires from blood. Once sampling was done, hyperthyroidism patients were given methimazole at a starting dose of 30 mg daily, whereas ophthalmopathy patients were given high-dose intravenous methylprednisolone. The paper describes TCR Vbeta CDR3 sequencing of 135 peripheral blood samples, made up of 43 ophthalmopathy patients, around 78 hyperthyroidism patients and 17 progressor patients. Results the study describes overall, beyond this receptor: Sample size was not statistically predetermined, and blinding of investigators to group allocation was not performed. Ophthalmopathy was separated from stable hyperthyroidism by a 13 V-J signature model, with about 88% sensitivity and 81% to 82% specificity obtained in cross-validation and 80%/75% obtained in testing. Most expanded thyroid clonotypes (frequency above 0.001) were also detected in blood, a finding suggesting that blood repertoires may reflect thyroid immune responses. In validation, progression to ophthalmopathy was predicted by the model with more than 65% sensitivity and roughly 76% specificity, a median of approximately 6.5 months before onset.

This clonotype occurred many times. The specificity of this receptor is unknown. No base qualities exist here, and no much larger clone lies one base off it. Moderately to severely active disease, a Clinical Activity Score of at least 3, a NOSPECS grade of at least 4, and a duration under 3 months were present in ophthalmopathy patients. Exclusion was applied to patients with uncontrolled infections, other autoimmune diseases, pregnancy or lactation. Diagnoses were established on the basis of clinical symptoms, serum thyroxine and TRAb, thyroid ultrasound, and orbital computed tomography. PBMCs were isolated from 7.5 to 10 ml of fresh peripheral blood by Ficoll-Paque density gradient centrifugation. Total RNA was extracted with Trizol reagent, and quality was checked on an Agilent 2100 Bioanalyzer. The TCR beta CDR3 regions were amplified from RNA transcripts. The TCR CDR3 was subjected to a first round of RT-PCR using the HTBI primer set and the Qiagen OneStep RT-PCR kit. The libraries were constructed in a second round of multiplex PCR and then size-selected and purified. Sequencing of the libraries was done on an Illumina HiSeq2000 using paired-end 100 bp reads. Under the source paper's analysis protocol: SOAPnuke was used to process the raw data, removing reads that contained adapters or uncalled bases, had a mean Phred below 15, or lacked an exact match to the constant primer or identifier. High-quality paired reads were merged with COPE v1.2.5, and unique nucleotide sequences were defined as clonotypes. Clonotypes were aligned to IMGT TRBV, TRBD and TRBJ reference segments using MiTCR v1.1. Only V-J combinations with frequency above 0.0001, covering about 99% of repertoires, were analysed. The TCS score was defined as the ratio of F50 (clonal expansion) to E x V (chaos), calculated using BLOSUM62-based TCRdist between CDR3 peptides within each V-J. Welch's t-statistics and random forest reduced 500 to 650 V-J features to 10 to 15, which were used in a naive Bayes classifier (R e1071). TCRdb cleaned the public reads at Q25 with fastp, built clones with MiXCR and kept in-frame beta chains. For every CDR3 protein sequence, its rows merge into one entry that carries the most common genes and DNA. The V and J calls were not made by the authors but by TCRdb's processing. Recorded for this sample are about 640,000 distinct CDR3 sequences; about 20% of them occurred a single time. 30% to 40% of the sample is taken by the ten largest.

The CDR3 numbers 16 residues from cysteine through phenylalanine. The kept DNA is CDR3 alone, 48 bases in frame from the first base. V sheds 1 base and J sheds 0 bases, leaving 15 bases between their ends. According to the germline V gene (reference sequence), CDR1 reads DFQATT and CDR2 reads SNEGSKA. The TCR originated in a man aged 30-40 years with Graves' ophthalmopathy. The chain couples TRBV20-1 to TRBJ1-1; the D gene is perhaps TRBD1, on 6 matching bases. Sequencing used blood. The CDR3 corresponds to CSARVGGGQMNTEAFF. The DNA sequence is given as TGCAGTGCTAGAGTAGGGGGGGGACAAATGAACACTGAAGCTTTCTTT.